Each of the 4 T cell receptor beta chains below was sequenced from the same sample in a study of blood T cell repertoires in COVID-19. Measured with immunoSEQ multiplex PCR; TCRdb has only the in-frame clones, and not every one. The sample consists of approximately 71,000 clones, 70% to 90% of them appearing once. Sequenced material: peripheral blood. Source of these receptors: a man aged 45-65 years with acute or convalescent COVID-19.

The V call is TRBV7-9, the J call TRBJ2-7; the D is unclear. The length of the CDR3 is 12 residues. V was clipped by 3 bases and J by 0 bases, with 3 bases between them. In germline, CDR1 is SEHNR, CDR2 FQNEAQ (reference sequence). CDR3 nucleotide sequence: TGTGCCAGCAGCTTTAGCTCCTACGAGCAGTACTTC. Translating it yields CASSFSSYEQYF.

The chain is built from TRBV5-5 and TRBJ1-2; 8 bases are shared with TRBD1. From germline, CDR1 is SGHKS and CDR2 YYEKEE (reference sequence). J lost 4 bases, V lost 4 bases, and 6 bases had no gene match. CDR3 size: 14 residues. In DNA, the CDR3 is TGTGCCAGCAGCCCAGCGGACAGGGCCTATGGCTACACCTTC. Its translation is CASSPADRAYGYTF. Complete variable domain (other parts from reference TRBV5-5 and TRBJ1-2): DAGVTQSPTHLIKTRGQQVTLRCSPISGHKSVSWYQQVLGQGPQFIFQYYEKEERGRGNFPDRFSARQFPNYSSELNVNALLLGDSALYLCASSPADRAYGYTFGSGTRLTVV.

The rearrangement links TRBV5-4 to TRBJ2-1, with TRBD2 matching 12 bases. This CDR3 comprises 15 residues. Per germline, CDR1 SGHNT and CDR2 YYREEE (reference sequence). Trimming at V came to 2 bases and at J to 8 bases, leaving 5 bases not matched to a gene. CDR3 sequence reads: CASSLRTSGVDEQFF. The CDR3 DNA is TGTGCCAGCAGCTTAAGGACTAGCGGGGTGGATGAGCAGTTCTTC.

Only a few counts were recorded for this clone. This rearrangement joins TRBV28 to TRBJ2-4, with TRBD2 matching over 8 bases. Germline loops: CDR1 MDHEN, CDR2 SYDVKM. This CDR3 has 20 residues. V dropped 2 bases and J dropped 0; count of bases not matched to a gene: 15. CDR3 sequence reads: CASSLALQRERSAAKNIQYF. CDR3 coding DNA: TGTGCCAGCAGTTTAGCCCTCCAGCGGGAGAGATCGGCAGCCAAAAACATTCAGTACTTC.